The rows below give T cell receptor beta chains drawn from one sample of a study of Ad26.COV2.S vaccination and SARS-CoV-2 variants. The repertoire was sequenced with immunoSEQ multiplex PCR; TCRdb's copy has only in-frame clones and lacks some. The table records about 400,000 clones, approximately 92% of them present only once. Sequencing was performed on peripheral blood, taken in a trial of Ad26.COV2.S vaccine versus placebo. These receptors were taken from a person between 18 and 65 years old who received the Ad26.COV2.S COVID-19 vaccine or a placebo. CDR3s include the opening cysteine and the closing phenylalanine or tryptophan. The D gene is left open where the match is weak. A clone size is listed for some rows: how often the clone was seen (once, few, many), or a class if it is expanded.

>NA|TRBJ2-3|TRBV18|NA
CASSPQWGLNTDTQYF
TGTGCCAGCTCACCCCAGTGGGGACTCAACACAGATACGCAGTATTTT
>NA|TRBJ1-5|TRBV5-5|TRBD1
CASSSDRGQPQHF
TGTGCCAGCAGCTCGGACAGGGGGCAGCCCCAGCATTTT
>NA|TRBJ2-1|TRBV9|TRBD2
CASSPTTSGAHSYNEQFF
TGTGCCAGCAGCCCAACTACTAGCGGGGCCCACTCCTACAATGAGCAGTTCTTC
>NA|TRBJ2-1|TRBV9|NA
CASSVTGYFTNEQFF
TGTGCCAGCAGCGTAACCGGATATTTCACTAATGAGCAGTTCTTC
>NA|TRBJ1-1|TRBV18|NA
CASSPPGWTEAFF
TGTGCCAGCTCACCACCGGGATGGACTGAAGCTTTCTTT
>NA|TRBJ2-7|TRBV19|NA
CASSIASHQEQYF
TGTGCCAGTAGTATAGCCAGTCATCAAGAGCAGTACTTC
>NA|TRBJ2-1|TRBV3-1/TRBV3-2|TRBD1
CASSQETGTGSYNEQFF
TGTGCCAGCAGCCAAGAAACCGGGACAGGCTCCTACAATGAGCAGTTCTTC
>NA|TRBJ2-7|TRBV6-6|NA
CASTDGDHYEQYF
TGTGCCAGCACCGACGGGGACCACTACGAGCAGTACTTC
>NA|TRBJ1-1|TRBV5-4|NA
CASTRGTEAFF
TGTGCCAGCACCCGGGGCACTGAAGCTTTCTTT
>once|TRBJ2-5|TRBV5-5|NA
CASSLYRLSETQYF
TGTGCCAGCAGCTTGTACAGGTTATCGGAGACCCAGTACTTC
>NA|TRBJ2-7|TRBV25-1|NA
CASSEDRDYYEQYF
TGTGCCAGCAGCGAGGACAGGGACTACTACGAGCAGTACTTC
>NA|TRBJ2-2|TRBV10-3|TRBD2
CAISAVGLAGGLTGELFF
TGTGCCATCAGTGCTGTGGGACTAGCGGGGGGGCTGACCGGGGAGCTGTTTTTT
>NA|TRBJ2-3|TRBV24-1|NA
CATSADTQYF
TGTGCCACCAGCGCAGATACGCAGTATTTT
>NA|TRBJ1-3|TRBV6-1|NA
CASSEVSGNTIYF
TGTGCCAGCAGTGAGGTCTCTGGAAACACCATATATTTT
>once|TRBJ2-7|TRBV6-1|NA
CASSEAVSYEQYF
TGTGCCAGCAGTGAAGCAGTCTCCTACGAGCAGTACTTC
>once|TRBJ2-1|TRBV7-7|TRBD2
CASSLGGLAGWDEQFF
TGTGCCAGCAGCTTAGGGGGACTAGCGGGGTGGGATGAGCAGTTCTTC